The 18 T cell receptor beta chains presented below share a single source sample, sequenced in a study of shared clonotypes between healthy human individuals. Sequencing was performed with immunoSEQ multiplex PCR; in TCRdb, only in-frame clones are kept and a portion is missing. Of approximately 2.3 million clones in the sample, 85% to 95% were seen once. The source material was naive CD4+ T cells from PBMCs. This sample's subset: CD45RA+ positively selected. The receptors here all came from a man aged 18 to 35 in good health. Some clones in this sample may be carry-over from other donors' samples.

CDR3 sequence reads: CASSTNTEQYF. The CDR3 nucleotides read TGTGCCAGCAGCACCAACACGGAGCAGTACTTC. The chain recombines TRBV6-5 with TRBJ2-7, with D uncertain. CDR1 is MNHEY and CDR2 is SVGAGI in the germline V gene. The CDR3 contains 11 residues. Trimming stripped 6 bases from V and 7 bases from J, with 10 bases between.

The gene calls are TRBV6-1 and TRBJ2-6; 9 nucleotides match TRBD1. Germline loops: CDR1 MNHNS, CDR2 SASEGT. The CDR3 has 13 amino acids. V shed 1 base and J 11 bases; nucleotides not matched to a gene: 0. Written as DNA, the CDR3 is TGTGCCAGCAGTGAAGACAGGGGGCACGTCCTGACTTTC. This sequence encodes CASSEDRGHVLTF.

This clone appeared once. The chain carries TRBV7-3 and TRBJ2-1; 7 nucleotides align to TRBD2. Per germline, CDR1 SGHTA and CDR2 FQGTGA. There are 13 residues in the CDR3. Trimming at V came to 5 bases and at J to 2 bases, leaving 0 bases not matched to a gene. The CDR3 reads CASSGRAYNEQFF. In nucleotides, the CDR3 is TGTGCCAGCAGCGGGAGGGCCTACAATGAGCAGTTCTTC.

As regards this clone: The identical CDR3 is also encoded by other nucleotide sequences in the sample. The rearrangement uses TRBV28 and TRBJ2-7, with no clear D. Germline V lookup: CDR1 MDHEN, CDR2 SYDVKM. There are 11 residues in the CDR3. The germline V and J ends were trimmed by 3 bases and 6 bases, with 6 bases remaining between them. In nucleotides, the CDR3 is TGTGCCAGCAGTTTGGTAAGCGAGCAGTACTTC. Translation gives CASSLVSEQYF.

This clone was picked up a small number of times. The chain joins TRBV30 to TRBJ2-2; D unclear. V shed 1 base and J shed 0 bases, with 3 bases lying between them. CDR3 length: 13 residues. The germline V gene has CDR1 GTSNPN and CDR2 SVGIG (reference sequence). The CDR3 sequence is CAWSAANTGELFF. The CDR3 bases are TGTGCCTGGAGTGCGGCGAACACCGGGGAGCTGTTTTTT.

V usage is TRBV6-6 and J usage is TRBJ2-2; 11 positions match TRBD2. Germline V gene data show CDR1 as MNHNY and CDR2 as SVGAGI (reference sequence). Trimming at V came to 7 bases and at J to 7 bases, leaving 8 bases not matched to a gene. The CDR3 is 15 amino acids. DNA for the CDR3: TGTGCCAGCAACGAACGGGGGACTAGCGGCGGGGAGCTGTTTTTT. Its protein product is CASNERGTSGGELFF.

This CDR3 reads CASSEAFRRGQYGYTF. CDR3 nucleotide sequence: TGTGCCAGCAGTGAAGCTTTTAGGAGGGGTCAATATGGCTACACCTTC. V usage is TRBV6-1 and J usage is TRBJ1-2, with D maybe TRBD1 (5 bases). The CDR3 totals 16 residues. Germline CDR1 and CDR2: MNHNS and SASEGT. V dropped 0 bases and J dropped 5 bases, with 16 bases sitting between them.

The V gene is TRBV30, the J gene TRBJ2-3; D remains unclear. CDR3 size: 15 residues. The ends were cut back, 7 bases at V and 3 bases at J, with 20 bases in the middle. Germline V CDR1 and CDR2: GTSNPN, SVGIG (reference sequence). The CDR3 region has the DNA TGTGCCTCTCAAGATGGCTCCTCTCCGACAGATACGCAGTATTTT. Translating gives CASQDGSSPTDTQYF.

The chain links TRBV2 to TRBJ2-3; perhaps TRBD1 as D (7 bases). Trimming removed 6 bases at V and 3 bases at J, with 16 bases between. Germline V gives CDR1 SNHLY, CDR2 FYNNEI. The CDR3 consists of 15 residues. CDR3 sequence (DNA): TGTGCCAGCAGGCCTGACAGGGCGGGGACAGATACGCAGTATTTT. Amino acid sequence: CASRPDRAGTDTQYF.

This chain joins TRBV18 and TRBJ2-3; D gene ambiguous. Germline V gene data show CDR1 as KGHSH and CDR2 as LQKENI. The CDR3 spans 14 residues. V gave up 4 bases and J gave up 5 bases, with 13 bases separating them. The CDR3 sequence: CASSRKIGIDTQYF. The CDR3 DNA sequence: TGTGCCAGCTCACGCAAGATTGGGATAGATACGCAGTATTTT.

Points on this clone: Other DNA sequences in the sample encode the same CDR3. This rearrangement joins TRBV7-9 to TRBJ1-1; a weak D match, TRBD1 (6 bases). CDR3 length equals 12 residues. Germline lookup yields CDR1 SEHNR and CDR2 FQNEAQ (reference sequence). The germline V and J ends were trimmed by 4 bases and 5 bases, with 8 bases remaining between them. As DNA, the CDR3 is TGTGCCAGCAGCTACAGGGATACTGAAGCTTTCTTT. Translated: CASSYRDTEAFF.

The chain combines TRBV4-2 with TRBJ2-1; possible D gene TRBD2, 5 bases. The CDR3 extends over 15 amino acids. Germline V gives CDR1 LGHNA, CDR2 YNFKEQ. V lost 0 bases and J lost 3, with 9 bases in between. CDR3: CASSQENRGYNEQFF. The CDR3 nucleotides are TGTGCCAGCAGCCAAGAGAATCGGGGCTACAATGAGCAGTTCTTC.

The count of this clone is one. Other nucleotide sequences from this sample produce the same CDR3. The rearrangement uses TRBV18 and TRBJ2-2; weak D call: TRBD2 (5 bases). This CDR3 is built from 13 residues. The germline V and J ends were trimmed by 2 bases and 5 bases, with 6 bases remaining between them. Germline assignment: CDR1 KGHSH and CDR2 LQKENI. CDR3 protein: CASSPTGTGELFF. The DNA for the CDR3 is TGTGCCAGCTCACCAACGGGAACCGGGGAGCTGTTTTTT.

The CDR3: CASRAWGQGSDTQYF. The DNA of the CDR3 is TGTGCCAGCAGGGCCTGGGGACAGGGATCAGATACGCAGTATTTT. The V call is TRBV2, the J call TRBJ2-3; TRBD1 agrees at 9 bases. Germline assignment: CDR1 SNHLY and CDR2 FYNNEI. J lost 4 bases, V lost 6 bases, and 8 bases had no gene match. The CDR3 is made up of 15 amino acids.

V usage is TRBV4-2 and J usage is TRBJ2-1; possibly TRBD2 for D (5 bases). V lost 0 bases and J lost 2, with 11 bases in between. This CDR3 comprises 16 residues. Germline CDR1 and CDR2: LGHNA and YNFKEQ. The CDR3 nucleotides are TGTGCCAGCAGCCAAGAGAGGCTAGCCACCTACAATGAGCAGTTCTTC. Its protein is CASSQERLATYNEQFF.

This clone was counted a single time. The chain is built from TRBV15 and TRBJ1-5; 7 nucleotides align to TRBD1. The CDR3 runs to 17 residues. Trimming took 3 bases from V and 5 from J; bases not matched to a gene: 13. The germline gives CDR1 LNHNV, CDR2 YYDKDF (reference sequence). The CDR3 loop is CATSRSTGQLFYQPQHF. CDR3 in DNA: TGTGCCACCAGCAGGTCTACGGGACAGCTTTTCTATCAGCCCCAGCATTTT. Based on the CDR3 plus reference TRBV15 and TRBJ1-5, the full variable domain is DAMVIQNPRYQVTQFGKPVTLSCSQTLNHNVMYWYQQKSSQAPKLLFHYYDKDFNNEADTPDNFQSRRPNTSFCFLDIRSPGLGDTAMYLCATSRSTGQLFYQPQHFGDGTRLSIL.

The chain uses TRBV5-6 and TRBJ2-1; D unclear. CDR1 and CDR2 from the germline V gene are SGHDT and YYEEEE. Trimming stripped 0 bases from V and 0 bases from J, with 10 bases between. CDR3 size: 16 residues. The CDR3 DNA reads TGTGCCAGCAGCTTGGAGGACGGAAGCTCCTACAATGAGCAGTTCTTC. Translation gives CASSLEDGSSYNEQFF.

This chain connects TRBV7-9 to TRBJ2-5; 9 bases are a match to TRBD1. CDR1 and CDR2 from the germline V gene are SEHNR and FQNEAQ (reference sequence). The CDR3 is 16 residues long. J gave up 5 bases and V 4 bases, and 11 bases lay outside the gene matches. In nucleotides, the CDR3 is TGTGCCAGCAGCTGGGGGAGGGACAGGGCCTATGAGACCCAGTACTTC. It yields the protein CASSWGRDRAYETQYF.